The 20 T cell receptor beta chains below all came from one sample that was sequenced in a study of blood T cell repertoires in COVID-19. Produced via immunoSEQ multiplex PCR; TCRdb's table is partial and in-frame only. The data show roughly 300,000 clones, roughly 79% seen once. The specimen sequenced was peripheral blood. The receptors stem from an older woman with active or convalescent COVID-19.

This sequence joins TRBV5-1 and TRBJ2-6; TRBD1 matches at 8 bases. J was trimmed by 0 bases and V by 5 bases; bases with no gene match: 13. This CDR3 comprises 19 residues. CDR1 and CDR2 from the germline V gene are SGHRS and YFSETQ. The CDR3 is CASSRQGTGASSGANVLTF. The CDR3 DNA sequence: TGCGCCAGCAGTCGTCAAGGGACAGGCGCATCCTCTGGGGCCAACGTCCTGACTTTC.

This clone was picked up one time. The V and J genes are TRBV6-4 and TRBJ2-7, with 7 positions matching TRBD1. Germline V gene data show CDR1 as MRHNA and CDR2 as SNTAGT. The trim removed 4 bases at V and 6 bases at J, leaving 9 bases unmatched. The CDR3 loop spans 14 amino acids. CDR3 residues: CASSAATGVGEQYF. In DNA form, the CDR3 reads TGTGCCAGCAGTGCCGCTACAGGGGTAGGCGAGCAGTACTTC.

The chain employs TRBV7-9 and TRBJ1-1; no clear D. CDR1 is SEHNR and CDR2 is FQNEAQ in the germline V gene (reference sequence). The CDR3 totals 14 residues. V dropped 6 bases and J dropped 7 bases, with 18 bases sitting between them. In DNA form, the CDR3 reads TGTGCCAGCAGGCACCCGGGTGAGGGCTTTGAAGCTTTCTTT. Its translation is CASRHPGEGFEAFF.

The CDR3 spells CASSEGGTGGTLAKNIQYF. In DNA form, the CDR3 reads TGTGCCAGCAGTGAAGGGGGGACAGGGGGAACACTAGCCAAAAACATTCAGTACTTC. The chain recombines TRBV2 with TRBJ2-4, with 11 bases that match TRBD1. Germline V gives CDR1 SNHLY, CDR2 FYNNEI. With 1 base clipped from V and 0 bases from J, the junction kept 8 bases outside the gene matches. This CDR3 is 19 amino acids long.

Here the CDR3 reads CASSSDRRSYEQYF. The CDR3 DNA reads TGTGCCAGTAGCTCGGACAGGAGGTCCTACGAGCAGTACTTC. The rearrangement joins TRBV19 to TRBJ2-7, with TRBD1 matching 7 bases. The germline gives CDR1 LNHDA, CDR2 SQIVND (reference sequence). Trimming removed 6 bases from V and 1 base from J; junction bases left unmatched: 6. The CDR3 runs to 14 residues.

Worth noting for this clone: The junction does not match germline at one end; this may be a read error. The DNA of the CDR3 is TGTGCCAGTCGACGCGTACCGGTCGACGCGGAACATTTT. It is translated as CASRRVPVDAEHF. The gene calls are TRBV19 and TRBJ1-1; D gene unclear. The CDR3 is 13 residues long. The germline CDR1 and CDR2 sequences are LNHDA and SQIVND (reference sequence).

The CDR3 bases are TGTGCCAGCAGTTCCGGCTCCAGGGCAATTAGTTCACCCCTCCACTTT. This codes for CASSSGSRAISSPLHF. The chain couples TRBV5-4 to TRBJ1-6; TRBD1 is a possible D gene (5 bases). Germline V gene lookup returns CDR1 SGHNT and CDR2 YYREEE (reference sequence). V dropped 5 bases and J dropped 9 bases, with 21 bases sitting between them. This CDR3 is 16 amino acids long. Variable domain in full (rest from reference TRBV5-4 and TRBJ1-6): ETGVTQSPTHLIKTRGQQVTLRCSSQSGHNTVSWYQQALGQGPQFIFQYYREEENGRGNFPPRFSGLQFPNYSSELNVNALELDDSALYLCASSSGSRAISSPLHFGNGTRLTVT.

This chain joins TRBV29-1 and TRBJ2-1; TRBD2 agrees at 11 bases. Germline CDR1 SQVTM, CDR2 ANQGSEA. With 6 bases clipped from V and 9 bases from J, the junction kept 7 bases outside the gene matches. This CDR3 has 13 residues. In DNA form, the CDR3 reads TGCAGCGTCGGGACTAGCGGCCTCGGTGAGCAGTTCTTC. It encodes CSVGTSGLGEQFF.

This clone was found once. The CDR3 DNA sequence: TGTGCCAGCAGCTCGGACAAGAACACTGAAGCTTTCTTT. Translated, it gives CASSSDKNTEAFF. The V call is TRBV7-3, the J call TRBJ1-1; D might be TRBD1 (5 bases). CDR1 and CDR2 from the germline V gene are SGHTA and FQGTGA. The CDR3 consists of 13 residues. The V end was cut by 4 bases, the J end by 1 base, with 7 bases between.

The CDR3 DNA reads as TGTGCCAGCAGTACTACGCAGGGTATAGGAGGCTACACCTTC. It yields the protein CASSTTQGIGGYTF. The chain carries TRBV6-6 and TRBJ1-2; D might be TRBD1 (5 bases). The germline gives CDR1 MNHNY, CDR2 SVGAGI (reference sequence). The CDR3 totals 14 residues. V shed 5 bases and J shed 8 bases, with 18 bases lying between them.

The CDR3 spells CASRKGGAGEGGNQPQHF. CDR3 bases: TGTGCCAGCAGAAAGGGGGGGGCAGGGGAAGGTGGGAATCAGCCCCAGCATTTT. The V gene is TRBV27, the J gene TRBJ1-5, with a tentative D call TRBD1 (6 bases). Between the trimmed V and J ends, which lost 6 bases and 4 bases, there was a span of 25 bases. Germline CDR1 MNHEY, CDR2 SMNVEV (reference sequence). CDR3 length: 18 amino acids.

The chain combines TRBV11-1 with TRBJ2-6; no clear D gene. Germline-derived CDR1 and CDR2 are SGHAT and FQDESV (reference sequence). This CDR3 has 16 residues. V shed 3 bases and J shed 0 bases, with 9 bases lying between them. In DNA form, the CDR3 reads TGTGCCAGCAGCTTCGACCACTACTCTGGGGCCAACGTCCTGACTTTC. Translated, it gives CASSFDHYSGANVLTF.

The chain couples TRBV6-5 to TRBJ1-4; D may be TRBD1 (6 bases). Germline assignment: CDR1 MNHEY and CDR2 SVGAGI. CDR3 length: 14 residues. Trimming removed 6 bases at V and 6 bases at J, with 14 bases between. CDR3 region: CASRPGDGDEKLFF. CDR3 DNA sequence: TGTGCCAGCAGGCCAGGGGATGGGGATGAAAAACTGTTTTTT.

J is TRBJ2-1 and V is TRBV5-5; TRBD1 agrees at 7 bases. This CDR3 spans 16 amino acids. Germline assignment: CDR1 SGHKS and CDR2 YYEKEE (reference sequence). V lost 6 bases and J lost 0; bases outside the gene matches: 9. The CDR3 sequence: CASTFLTGSSYNEQFF. The DNA of the CDR3 is TGTGCCAGCACCTTCCTGACAGGGAGCTCCTACAATGAGCAGTTCTTC. The full variable domain, rest sourced from reference TRBV5-5 and TRBJ2-1, is DAGVTQSPTHLIKTRGQQVTLRCSPISGHKSVSWYQQVLGQGPQFIFQYYEKEERGRGNFPDRFSARQFPNYSSELNVNALLLGDSALYLCASTFLTGSSYNEQFFGPGTRLTVL.

This sequence joins TRBV11-2 and TRBJ1-1; D uncertain. The germline gives CDR1 SGHAT, CDR2 FQNNGV. The CDR3 totals 13 residues. The germline V and J ends were trimmed by 0 bases and 3 bases, with 5 bases remaining between them. CDR3 protein: CASSLEADTEAFF. In DNA form, the CDR3 reads TGTGCCAGCAGCTTAGAGGCGGACACTGAAGCTTTCTTT.

V and J are TRBV7-3 and TRBJ2-6, with unresolved D. V lost 0 bases, J lost 0 bases, and 9 bases lay in between. CDR3 length equals 17 residues. The V gene's germline CDR1 is SGHTA and CDR2 FQGTGA. This CDR3 reads CASSLTQAYSGANVLTF. The CDR3 nucleotides are TGTGCCAGCAGCTTAACGCAGGCCTACTCTGGGGCCAACGTCCTGACTTTC.

The rearrangement joins TRBV30 to TRBJ1-2, with TRBD1 matching 7 bases. Germline trimming cut 2 bases from V and 1 base from J; bases unmatched to any gene: 7. Germline V gene data show CDR1 as GTSNPN and CDR2 as SVGIG (reference sequence). This CDR3 is built from 15 residues. The CDR3 reads CAWSWRAGGNYGYTF. The CDR3 bases are TGTGCCTGGAGTTGGCGGGCAGGGGGTAACTATGGCTACACCTTC.

This clone was recorded a few times. This chain connects TRBV5-1 to TRBJ1-5, with D tentatively TRBD1 (5 bases). The germline CDR1 and CDR2 sequences are SGHRS and YFSETQ. The CDR3 spans 16 residues. The V and J ends lost 0 bases and 1 base respectively, with 11 bases between them. In nucleotides, the CDR3 is TGCGCCAGCAGCTTGGAGGGGCAGGGCAGCAATCAGCCCCAGCATTTT. It encodes CASSLEGQGSNQPQHF.

J is TRBJ1-2 and V is TRBV5-1, with 7 bases matching TRBD1. The CDR3 has 13 amino acids. The junction had 9 bases not matched to a gene; V was cut back by 6 bases and J by 7 bases. The germline CDR1 and CDR2 sequences are SGHRS and YFSETQ. The DNA for the CDR3 is TGCGCCAGCAAAGACAGGGTAGAAGGTGGCTACACCTTC. Translation: CASKDRVEGGYTF.

The chain employs TRBV2 and TRBJ2-1; 9 nucleotides align to TRBD2. Germline CDR1 and CDR2: SNHLY and FYNNEI. CDR3 length equals 16 residues. V shed 7 bases, J shed 8 bases, and the junction held 15 bases outside the gene matches. The CDR3 region has the DNA TGTGCCAGCACCCCGATCGGGGCGGGGGGGCCGGATGAGCAGTTCTTC. It specifies CASTPIGAGGPDEQFF.